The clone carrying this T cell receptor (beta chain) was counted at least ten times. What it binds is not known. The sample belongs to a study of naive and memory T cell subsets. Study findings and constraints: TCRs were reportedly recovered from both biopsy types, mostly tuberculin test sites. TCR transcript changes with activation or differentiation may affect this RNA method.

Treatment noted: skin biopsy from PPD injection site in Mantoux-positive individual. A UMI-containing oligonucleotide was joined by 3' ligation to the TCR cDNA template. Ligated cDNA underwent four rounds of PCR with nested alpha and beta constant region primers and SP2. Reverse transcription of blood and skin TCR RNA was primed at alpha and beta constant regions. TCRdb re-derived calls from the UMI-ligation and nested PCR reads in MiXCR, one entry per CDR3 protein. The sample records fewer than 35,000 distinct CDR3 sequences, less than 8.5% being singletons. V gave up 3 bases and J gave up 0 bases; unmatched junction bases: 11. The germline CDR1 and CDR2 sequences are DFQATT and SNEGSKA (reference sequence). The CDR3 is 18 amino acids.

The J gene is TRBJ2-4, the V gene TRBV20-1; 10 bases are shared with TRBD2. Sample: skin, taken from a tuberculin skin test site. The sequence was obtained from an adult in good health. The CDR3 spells CSASPASGGTGAKNIQYF. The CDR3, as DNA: TGCAGTGCTAGCCCCGCTAGCGGGGGAACTGGAGCCAAAAACATTCAGTACTTC.